A single sample gave rise to the 23 T cell receptor beta chains below, sequenced in a study of shared clonotypes between healthy human individuals. The assay was immunoSEQ multiplex PCR, and TCRdb's table has in-frame clones only and misses some. The sample contains some 1.5 million clones, 95% to 99% of which appear only once. The sequenced sample was naive CD4+ T cells sorted from blood. As for subset: CD45RA+ positively selected. These receptors were taken from a young man in good health.

On this clone: The sample holds other DNA sequences that translate to the same CDR3. J is TRBJ2-1 and V is TRBV2; TRBD2 might be the D (5 bases). V gave up 0 bases and J gave up 5 bases, with 8 bases separating them. The CDR3 sequence is 14 residues long. The germline V gene encodes CDR1 SNHLY and CDR2 FYNNEI. For the CDR3, the DNA is TGTGCCAGCAGTGAAGCTCGGGGAAACAATGAGCAGTTCTTC. Translation: CASSEARGNNEQFF.

The rearrangement joins TRBV4-3 to TRBJ2-4; TRBD1 is a possible D gene (7 bases). This CDR3 is 16 amino acids long. Germline loops: CDR1 LGHNA, CDR2 YSLEER. The germline V and J ends were trimmed by 0 bases and 7 bases, with 16 bases remaining between them. CDR3 sequence reads: CASSQEGRGRWNIQYF. CDR3 nucleotide sequence: TGCGCCAGCAGCCAAGAAGGCAGGGGGAGGTGGAACATTCAGTACTTC.

CDR3 bases: TGTGCCAGCAGCTTGGTCGTAGGCGGGAGCCTCACAGATACGCAGTATTTT. Translated, it gives CASSLVVGGSLTDTQYF. The chain links TRBV5-5 to TRBJ2-3; 7 nucleotides agree with TRBD2. With V trimmed by 0 bases and J by 2 bases, 9 bases remained unmatched. Germline CDR1 reads SGHKS; CDR2 reads YYEKEE (reference sequence). CDR3 length equals 17 residues. The whole variable domain, filled in from reference TRBV5-5 and TRBJ2-3, reads DAGVTQSPTHLIKTRGQQVTLRCSPISGHKSVSWYQQVLGQGPQFIFQYYEKEERGRGNFPDRFSARQFPNYSSELNVNALLLGDSALYLCASSLVVGGSLTDTQYFGPGTRLTVL.

The chain combines TRBV27 with TRBJ2-3; D ambiguous. The CDR3 is made up of 15 amino acids. Trimming shortened V by 3 bases and J by 1 base, and 11 bases separated the two germline ends. From germline, CDR1 is MNHEY and CDR2 SMNVEV (reference sequence). CDR3 sequence: CASSFSGSRTDTQYF. The CDR3 DNA reads as TGTGCCAGCAGTTTCTCTGGGTCGCGCACAGATACGCAGTATTTT.

The V and J genes are TRBV19 and TRBJ2-5; TRBD2 might be the D (8 bases). Germline-derived CDR1 and CDR2 are LNHDA and SQIVND (reference sequence). Trimming left V 11 bases short and J 1 base short, with 20 bases between. The CDR3 length is 15 residues. The CDR3 DNA sequence: TGTGCCTCCTACCCAGGGGGGACTAGCCAAGAGACCCAGTACTTC. Translation: CASYPGGTSQETQYF.

The chain couples TRBV15 to TRBJ2-2, with a possible D match to TRBD2 (6 bases). This CDR3 is 14 amino acids long. Germline loops: CDR1 LNHNV, CDR2 YYDKDF (reference sequence). The V end lost 5 bases, the J end lost 6 bases, and 13 bases lay between the germline ends. Written as DNA, the CDR3 is TGTGCCACCAGCGACAGACTAGTAGCCGGGGAGCTGTTTTTT. It translates to CATSDRLVAGELFF.

This chain connects TRBV7-9 to TRBJ2-2; D remains unclear. CDR3 length equals 16 residues. The ends were cut back, 6 bases at V and 1 base at J, with 15 bases in the middle. Germline lookup yields CDR1 SEHNR and CDR2 FQNEAQ (reference sequence). The CDR3: CASRPGTIENTGELFF. The CDR3 DNA follows: TGTGCCAGCAGACCGGGTACGATCGAGAACACCGGGGAGCTGTTTTTT.

The chain employs TRBV29-1 and TRBJ2-3; D may be TRBD1 or TRBD2 (6 bases each). Germline V gene data show CDR1 as SQVTM and CDR2 as ANQGSEA. This CDR3 has 14 amino acids. V gave up 3 bases and J gave up 5 bases, with 15 bases separating them. This chain's CDR3 is CSVEPRTAGDTQYF. CDR3 nucleotides: TGCAGCGTTGAGCCCCGGACAGCGGGAGATACGCAGTATTTT.

The chain links TRBV11-3 to TRBJ2-1, with 10 bases matching TRBD2. The J segment lost 9 bases and the V segment lost 1 base, leaving 3 bases of the junction unmatched. The CDR3 contains 14 residues. From germline, CDR1 is SGHNT and CDR2 YENEEA. Written as DNA, the CDR3 is TGTGCCAGCAGCTTAGTCGCTAGCGGGAGTGAGCAGTTCTTC. Its translation is CASSLVASGSEQFF.

V gene TRBV9 combines with J gene TRBJ2-3; maybe TRBD1 (8 bases). Germline V gene lookup returns CDR1 SGDLS and CDR2 YYNGEE. V was clipped by 0 bases and J by 9 bases, with 17 bases between them. The CDR3 is 15 amino acids. The CDR3 spells CASSVERTGRDTQYF. The CDR3 DNA is TGTGCCAGCAGCGTAGAGCGGACAGGGAGGGACACGCAGTATTTT.

This clone has just a few counts. This rearrangement joins TRBV10-3 to TRBJ1-5; TRBD1 might be the D (5 bases). The CDR3 has 14 amino acids. Trimming removed 0 bases from V and 3 bases from J, with 6 bases in between. Looked up from germline, CDR1 is ENHRY and CDR2 is SYGVKD. CDR3: CAISESGDNQPQHF. The CDR3 nucleotides are TGTGCCATCAGTGAGTCAGGGGACAATCAGCCCCAGCATTTT.

J is TRBJ2-5 and V is TRBV30; the D call may be TRBD1 or TRBD2 (5 bases each). The V and J ends lost 4 bases and 5 bases respectively, with 23 bases between them. The V gene's germline CDR1 is GTSNPN and CDR2 SVGIG (reference sequence). The CDR3 runs to 16 residues. CDR3 sequence (DNA): TGTGCCTGGACCGTCCCGGGGCTCCAGAAAGGGGAGACCCAGTACTTC. This translates into CAWTVPGLQKGETQYF.

The rearrangement joins TRBV5-1 to TRBJ2-5, with TRBD1 identical over 7 bases. Germline lookup yields CDR1 SGHRS and CDR2 YFSETQ. V gave up 3 bases and J gave up 0 bases; unmatched junction bases: 2. The CDR3 extends over 14 amino acids. The chain's CDR3 is CASSYRGDQETQYF. For the CDR3, the DNA is TGCGCCAGCAGCTACAGGGGAGACCAAGAGACCCAGTACTTC.

V gene TRBV7-8 combines with J gene TRBJ1-1; D is uncertain. The germline gives CDR1 SGHVS, CDR2 FQNEAQ. This CDR3 is built from 16 residues. V dropped 5 bases and J dropped 1 base, with 17 bases sitting between them. In nucleotides, the CDR3 is TGTGCCAGCAGCCAAGCCTGGCAGACCGAGAACACTGAAGCTTTCTTT. It translates to CASSQAWQTENTEAFF.

This clone showed up just a few times. The genes are TRBV2 and TRBJ1-5; D gene ambiguous. The length of the CDR3 is 14 residues. Germline assignment: CDR1 SNHLY and CDR2 FYNNEI. V lost 3 bases and J 4 bases, leaving 10 bases between the germline ends. CDR3 amino acids: CASSERGENQPQHF. The DNA for the CDR3 is TGTGCCAGCAGTGAGCGGGGAGAGAATCAGCCCCAGCATTTT. Based on the CDR3 plus reference TRBV2 and TRBJ1-5, the full variable domain is EPEVTQTPSHQVTQMGQEVILRCVPISNHLYFYWYRQILGQKVEFLVSFYNNEISEKSEIFDDQFSVERPDGSNFTLKIRSTKLEDSAMYFCASSERGENQPQHFGDGTRLSIL.

V and J are TRBV7-2 and TRBJ2-5; 8 bases match TRBD2. This CDR3 region has 15 residues. After removal of 1 base from V and 8 bases from J, the junction contained 9 bases not matched to a gene. Germline lookup yields CDR1 SGHTA and CDR2 FQGNSA. Here the CDR3 reads CASSLGSGSLTTQYF. For the CDR3, the DNA is TGTGCCAGCAGCTTAGGCAGCGGGAGTTTAACTACCCAGTACTTC.

This clone occurred once. The V gene is TRBV7-9, the J gene TRBJ1-3; unclear D gene. V was cut by 5 bases and J by 4 bases, with 27 bases left in between. The germline gives CDR1 SEHNR, CDR2 FQNEAQ (reference sequence). The CDR3 has 19 amino acids. The CDR3 DNA reads as TGTGCCAGCAGCCAAAGTCCCTCAGCCCTATTAGGGTACGGAAACACCATATATTTT. It specifies CASSQSPSALLGYGNTIYF. The entire variable domain, with the rest obtained from reference TRBV7-9 and TRBJ1-3, is as follows: DTGVSQNPRHKITKRGQNVTFRCDPISEHNRLYWYRQTLGQGPEFLTYFQNEAQLEKSRLLSDRFSAERPKGSFSTLEIQRTEQGDSAMYLCASSQSPSALLGYGNTIYFGEGSWLTVV.

This chain connects TRBV18 to TRBJ1-1, with a possible D match to TRBD1 (5 bases). The V gene's germline CDR1 is KGHSH and CDR2 LQKENI. The germline V and J ends were trimmed by 1 base and 6 bases, with 24 bases remaining between them. The CDR3 consists of 18 residues. The CDR3 loop reads CASSPQSRDWSLEAEAFF. In DNA, the CDR3 is TGTGCCAGCTCACCACAATCACGGGACTGGTCTCTCGAGGCTGAAGCTTTCTTT.

This clone was detected only once. V and J are TRBV5-1 and TRBJ2-3; weak D call: TRBD2 (5 bases). V lost 1 base and J 1 base, leaving 13 bases between the germline ends. The CDR3 runs 16 residues. Germline CDR1 SGHRS, CDR2 YFSETQ. The CDR3 region has the DNA TGCGCCAGCAGCTTGAGGTCGGCGGAGGGCACAGATACGCAGTATTTT. It codes for CASSLRSAEGTDTQYF.

The V call is TRBV30, the J call TRBJ1-5, with D unresolved. The V end lost 0 bases, the J end lost 7 bases, and 16 bases lay between the germline ends. CDR3 size: 15 residues. The germline gives CDR1 GTSNPN, CDR2 SVGIG (reference sequence). The CDR3 nucleotides read TGTGCCTGGAGTGTTGGAGGTAGTATTGCCCAGCCCCAGCATTTT. This gives the protein CAWSVGGSIAQPQHF.

Points on this clone: The identical CDR3 is also encoded by other nucleotide sequences in the sample. The chain has TRBV5-1 and TRBJ2-7, with TRBD1 matching 7 bases. The CDR3 loop spans 16 amino acids. The V gene's germline CDR1 is SGHRS and CDR2 YFSETQ. The J segment lost 0 bases and the V segment lost 0 bases, leaving 6 bases of the junction unmatched. CDR3 nucleotide sequence: TGCGCCAGCAGCTTGGTGGCAGGGGGAAGCTCCTACGAGCAGTACTTC. It is translated as CASSLVAGGSSYEQYF.

Only one count was recorded for this clone. The chain is built from TRBV21-1 and TRBJ2-7; the D call in the table, TRBD2, was not verified against the DNA. TRBV21-1 is noted as a pseudogene. This CDR3 is 13 amino acids long. The CDR3 sequence: CASSKRGTYEQYF. The CDR3 region has the DNA TGTGCCAGCAGCAAACGGGGAACCTACGAGCAGTACTTC.

The chain combines TRBV6-6 with TRBJ2-1; D unresolved. CDR3 length equals 12 residues. Germline V gene data show CDR1 as MNHNY and CDR2 as SVGAGI (reference sequence). The V end was cut by 5 bases, the J end by 8 bases, with 10 bases between. CDR3 nucleotides: TGTGCCAGCAGTCCCACTGGGGATGAGCAGTTCTTC. It codes for CASSPTGDEQFF.